This T cell receptor beta chain appears in the sequencing data of a study of beta chain features in type 1 diabetes. Study findings and constraints: Equally in patients and controls, PCR might preferentially amplify shorter templates.

Germline V gene lookup returns CDR1 MDHEN and CDR2 SYDVKM. V gave up 7 bases and J gave up 4 bases; unmatched junction bases: 10. The CDR3 has 15 amino acids. A sort by CD45RO/CCR7/CD25/CD127/CD95/CD27 yielded CD4+ naive, central memory, regulatory and stem cell-like memory cells. In the case of this clone: What it recognizes is unknown.

Expressed TCRB transcripts were sequenced, since all the RNA that had been isolated was reverse transcribed. TCRdb keeps only in-frame clones here, not all; method: immunoSEQ multiplex PCR. The table shows about 44,000 clones, with 51% occurring only once. The rearrangement joins TRBV28 to TRBJ1-3; 7 nucleotides agree with TRBD1. The sequence derives from a woman under 30 in good health. Sample: Tregs from blood. CDR3 in DNA: TGTGCCAGCACCCACGAGGGGGCCGGGGGAAACACCATATATTTT. Protein sequence: CASTHEGAGGNTIYF.